This TCR beta chain was captured by sequencing in a study of early stage breast cancer tumors. General observations from the study: Functional markers like CD4, CD8 and FOXP3 were missed in bulk sequencing.

The CDR3 extends over 12 amino acids. V gave up 1 base and J gave up 6 bases, with 6 bases separating them. The V gene's germline CDR1 is SGDLS and CDR2 YYNGEE. Each sample had two DNA replicates, approximately 0.49 ug blood or around 1.6 ug tissue. Generated by immunoSEQ multiplex PCR, the TCRdb table keeps only in-frame clones and is missing some. The table lists 50,000 to 65,000 clones, 75% to 95% of them singletons, with around 4.7% in the top ten. In regard to this clone: Its specificity is unknown.

J is TRBJ2-3 and V is TRBV9; D is possibly TRBD1 (6 bases). This TCR was sampled from an older person with breast cancer. Sequenced material: blood. Here the CDR3 DNA reads TGTGCCAGCAGCGTACAGGGGGATACGCAGTATTTT. Its translation: CASSVQGDTQYF.